A selection of T cell receptor beta chains follows, all from one sample in a study of blood T cell repertoires in COVID-19. Clones were read by immunoSEQ multiplex PCR, and TCRdb kept only the in-frame ones, dropping some. The sample consists of fewer than 650,000 clones, roughly nine tenths of them appearing once. The material sequenced was peripheral blood. These receptors all come from a woman aged 45 to 65 with COVID-19, enrolled during active disease. The CDR3 runs from the conserved cysteine through the conserved F or W. The order of the fields is V gene, J gene, D gene, clone size, CDR3 DNA, CDR3 protein. The D gene is left open where the match is weak. Size is omitted from some rows. Given values are once, few, many or a class for expanded clones.

>TRBV2|TRBJ1-2|.|.
TGTGCCGGAGCAGCCGTACGGGCTAACTATGGCTACACCTTC
CAGAAVRANYGYTF
>TRBV5-6|TRBJ1-4|.|.
TGTGCCAGCAGCTTAATCGCAACTAATGAAAAACTGTTTTTT
CASSLIATNEKLFF
>TRBV7-9|TRBJ2-7|.|.
TGTGCCAGCAGCTCTCAGGACATCAGAGAGTACTTC
CASSSQDIREYF
>TRBV18|TRBJ1-1|.|.
TGTGCCAGCTCTCCACGACAGAACACTGAAGCTTTCTTT
CASSPRQNTEAFF
>TRBV6-5|TRBJ1-4|.|.
TGTGCCAGCAGCTCCAGGGCTCGTTTCGGAAAACTGTTTTTT
CASSSRARFGKLFF
>TRBV6-5|TRBJ1-3|.|.
TGTGCCAGCAGTTACCGGGGGGCCAGAGCTGGAAACACCATATATTTT
CASSYRGARAGNTIYF
>TRBV3-1/TRBV3-2|TRBJ1-1|.|few
TGTGCCAGCAGCCAAGCGGGACAGAACACTGAAGCTTTCTTT
CASSQAGQNTEAFF
>TRBV19|TRBJ1-1|.|.
TGTGCCAGTAGTACCCGAGGGCGTGGGGGGGGCACTGAAGCTTTCTTT
CASSTRGRGGGTEAFF
>TRBV7-9|TRBJ1-2|.|.
TGTGCCAGCAGTCACAGGATTTCCCCCTATGGCTACACCTTC
CASSHRISPYGYTF
>TRBV30|TRBJ1-6|.|few
TGTGCCTGGAGCCCTGACGGGGATTCACCCCTCCACTTT
CAWSPDGDSPLHF
>TRBV11-2|TRBJ2-3|.|.
TGTGCCAGCAGCTTAATAAGCACAGATACGCAGTATTTT
CASSLISTDTQYF
>TRBV5-1|TRBJ2-3|.|.
TGCGCCAGCAGTCTTCTGAAGGCGGGGAGCACAGATACGCAGTATTTT
CASSLLKAGSTDTQYF
>TRBV7-9|TRBJ2-3|.|.
TGTGCCAGCAGCTTACTTCAGGCCACAGATACGCAGTATTTT
CASSLLQATDTQYF
>TRBV5-4|TRBJ2-5|.|.
TGTGCCAGCAGCTTGTCGTACGTGACGGGTGAAGAGACCCAGTACTTC
CASSLSYVTGEETQYF
>TRBV19|TRBJ1-6|.|.
TGTGCCAGTGATTCCGACGCCGGGACTTTTTCACCCCTCCACTTT
CASDSDAGTFSPLHF
>TRBV7-9|TRBJ2-1|.|.
TGTGCCAGCAGCGCGGGACAGATCTACAATGAGCAGTTCTTC
CASSAGQIYNEQFF
>TRBV9|TRBJ2-5|.|.
TGTGCCAGCAGCCCCGCTTGGGGGGGGGCGGAAGGGACCCAGTACTTC
CASSPAWGGAEGTQYF
>TRBV7-9|TRBJ2-7|TRBD2|.
TGTGCCAGCAGCCCGACTAGCGGCGTATACGAGCAGTACTTC
CASSPTSGVYEQYF
>TRBV9|TRBJ1-2|.|.
TGTGCCAGCAGCCCTTCTAACTATGGCTACACCTTC
CASSPSNYGYTF
>TRBV3-1/TRBV3-2|TRBJ1-4|.|.
TGTGCCAGCAGCCAGACCGGGGCAACTAATGAAAAACTGTTTTTT
CASSQTGATNEKLFF
>TRBV7-8|TRBJ2-7|.|.
TGTGCCAGCAGCTTACCCGGTCTGCGGGGATGGGAGCAGTACTTC
CASSLPGLRGWEQYF
>TRBV7-2|TRBJ2-7|TRBD2|.
TGTGCCAGCAGCTTAACTGCGGGGGGGCGAGGCGAGCAGTACTTC
CASSLTAGGRGEQYF
>TRBV20-1|TRBJ1-1|.|.
TGCAGTGCTAGATGGCTCGCGGGGGCTTTCTTT
CSARWLAGAFF
>TRBV21-1|TRBJ2-2|.|.
TGTGCCAGCAGCAGGAGGAGATACACCGGGGAGCTGTTTTTT
CASSRRRYTGELFF
>TRBV30|TRBJ1-6|.|.
TGTGCCTGGAGTGTATGGGGCGGGGATTCACCCCTCCACTTT
CAWSVWGGDSPLHF
>TRBV3-1/TRBV3-2|TRBJ2-1|.|.
TGTGCCAGCAGCCAACTAGCGGGGGACAGGGATGAGCAGTTCTTC
CASSQLAGDRDEQFF
>TRBV28|TRBJ1-5|.|.
TGTGCCAGCAGTTTTCAGGGCCCGATGGGGCAGCCCCAGCATTTT
CASSFQGPMGQPQHF
>TRBV5-1|TRBJ2-1|TRBD2|few
TGCGCCAGCAGACCCGGACTAGCGGGGATAAATGAGCAGTTCTTC
CASRPGLAGINEQFF
>TRBV15|TRBJ1-4|.|.
TGTGCCACCAGCAGAGATGAACCGGGGCTGTTTTTT
CATSRDEPGLFF
>TRBV7-8|TRBJ2-7|TRBD2|.
TGTGCCAGCAGCTCGTTCGGGACTAGCGGCGAGCAGTACTTC
CASSSFGTSGEQYF
>TRBV3-1/TRBV3-2|TRBJ2-3|TRBD1|.
TGTGCCAGCAGCGACAGGGGGGCAGATACGCAGTATTTT
CASSDRGADTQYF
>TRBV9|TRBJ1-2|.|.
TGTGCCAGCAGCTTAACCCAGGGGCGCTATGGCTACACCTTC
CASSLTQGRYGYTF
>TRBV27|TRBJ1-6|.|once
TGTGCCAGCAGTTTATATGGGGGGGGTAATTCACCCCTCCACTTT
CASSLYGGGNSPLHF
>TRBV18|TRBJ2-2|TRBD1|.
TGTGCCAGCTCACTGGACAGGCCAGACACCGGGGAGCTGTTTTTT
CASSLDRPDTGELFF
>TRBV10-1|TRBJ2-5|.|.
TGCGCCAGCAGTGAGAACTTCCAAGAGACCCAGTACTTC
CASSENFQETQYF
>TRBV13|TRBJ2-7|TRBD1|.
TGTGCCAGCAGCGAGGGGGCTTCGTACGAGCAGTACTTC
CASSEGASYEQYF
>TRBV2|TRBJ2-7|TRBD1|.
TGTGCCAGCAGTCCGGGACAGGGTTCACACGAGCAGTACTTC
CASSPGQGSHEQYF
>TRBV30|TRBJ1-2|.|.
TGTGCCTGGAGTGTACGTAGAATGGCGGGAAACTATGGCTACACCTTC
CAWSVRRMAGNYGYTF
>TRBV12-5|TRBJ1-1|.|.
TGTGCCCTTAGCGGGACTCAAATGAACACTGAAGCTTTCTTT
CALSGTQMNTEAFF
>TRBV5-6|TRBJ2-3|.|.
TGTGCCAGCAGCTCCCCCCCGGATACGCAGTATTTT
CASSSPPDTQYF
>TRBV7-8|TRBJ1-4|.|.
TGTGCCAGCAGCGTAGGAGGGTCTTTAGATGAAAAACTGTTTTTT
CASSVGGSLDEKLFF
>TRBV10-1|TRBJ1-5|.|.
TGCGCCACCGACGCGGGGGGGCAGTTGCCCCAGCATTTT
CATDAGGQLPQHF
>TRBV4-1|TRBJ1-4|.|.
TGCGCCAGCAGCCAAGGGGCAGGGTGGGATTCAACTAATGAAAAACTGTTTTTT
CASSQGAGWDSTNEKLFF
>TRBV10-3|TRBJ1-4|.|few
TGTGCCACCGGAGGGGGGGCTAATGAAAAACTGTTTTTT
CATGGGANEKLFF
>TRBV27|TRBJ2-2|.|.
TGTGCCAGCAGTTCCGGGGTATACACCGGGGAGCTGTTTTTT
CASSSGVYTGELFF
>TRBV30|TRBJ2-1|TRBD2|once
TGTGCCTGGACTAGCGGGGGCGCACGTGGAGGGAATGAGCAGTTCTTC
CAWTSGGARGGNEQFF
>TRBV30|TRBJ2-1|TRBD1|.
TGTGCCTGGGACAGGGGGCGGGATGAGCAGTTCTTC
CAWDRGRDEQFF
>TRBV11-2|TRBJ1-1|.|few
TGTGCCAGCAGCTTCCTCCCTAGTGGGAGATACAAAAACACTGAAGCTTTCTTT
CASSFLPSGRYKNTEAFF
>TRBV19|TRBJ1-1|TRBD1|.
TGTGCCAGTAGTATGGGACAGCTGAACACTGAAGCTTTCTTT
CASSMGQLNTEAFF
>TRBV7-2|TRBJ1-4|.|.
TGTGCCAGCAGCCTCCTAGCGCTGGGTGAAAAACTGTTTTTT
CASSLLALGEKLFF
>TRBV28|TRBJ1-6|TRBD1|once
TGTGCCAGCAGCCAAAAGGGGACAGCCGGTTCACCCCTCCACTTT
CASSQKGTAGSPLHF
>TRBV5-1|TRBJ2-5|.|.
TGCGCCAGCAGCTTCGCCCGCGGTGCTGCCGGAGAAGAGACCCAGTACTTC
CASSFARGAAGEETQYF
>TRBV5-1|TRBJ2-2|TRBD2|.
TGCGCCAGCAGCTTGGCCCCGACTAGCGGGACCGGGGAGCTGTTTTTT
CASSLAPTSGTGELFF
>TRBV7-2|TRBJ1-2|.|.
TGTGCCAGCAGCTTATCGGGGAGCACAGGGCAAGGCTACACCTTC
CASSLSGSTGQGYTF
>TRBV6-5|TRBJ1-6|.|few
TGTGCCAGCATCGGCAGGGATAATTCACCCCTCCACTTT
CASIGRDNSPLHF
>TRBV5-1|TRBJ2-1|TRBD2|.
TGCGCCAGCAGCCTGGGACTAGCGGGGACTGAGCAGTTCTTC
CASSLGLAGTEQFF
>TRBV6-6|TRBJ1-2|.|.
TGTGCCAGCAGTTACGACAGAACATATGGCTACACCTTC
CASSYDRTYGYTF
>TRBV27|TRBJ2-7|.|.
TGTGCCAGCAGTTTAAACGGGGACTTCCTCTCCTACGAGCAGTACTTC
CASSLNGDFLSYEQYF